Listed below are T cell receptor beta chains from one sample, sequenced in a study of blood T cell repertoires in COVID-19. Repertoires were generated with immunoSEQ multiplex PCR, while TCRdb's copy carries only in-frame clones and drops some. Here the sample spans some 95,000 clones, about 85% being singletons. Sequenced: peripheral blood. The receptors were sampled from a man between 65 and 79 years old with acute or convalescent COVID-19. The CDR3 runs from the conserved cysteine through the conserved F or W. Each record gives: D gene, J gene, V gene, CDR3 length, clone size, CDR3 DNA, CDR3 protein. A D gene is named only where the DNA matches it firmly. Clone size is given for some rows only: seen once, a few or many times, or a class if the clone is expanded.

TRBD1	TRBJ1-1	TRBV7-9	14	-	TGTGCCAGCAGCTCAAACAGGGGAGGCACTGAAGCTTTCTTT	CASSSNRGGTEAFF
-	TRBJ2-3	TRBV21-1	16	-	TGTGCCAGCAGCAGCTCCGGGACAGGGGGCACAGATACGCAGTATTTT	CASSSSGTGGTDTQYF
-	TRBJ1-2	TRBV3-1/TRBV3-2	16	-	TGTGCCAGCAGCCAAGATCTAGGGGTAAGAGACTATGGCTACACCTTC	CASSQDLGVRDYGYTF
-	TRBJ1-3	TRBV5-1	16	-	TGCGCCAGCAGCTTGGCGGGCAGGGCTACTGGAAACACCATATATTTT	CASSLAGRATGNTIYF
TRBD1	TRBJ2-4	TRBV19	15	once	TGTGCCAGTAGTATGGGACAGGGAGCCAAAAACATTCAGTACTTC	CASSMGQGAKNIQYF
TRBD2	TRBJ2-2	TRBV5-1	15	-	TGCGCCAGCAGCTTGCGGGGGGGCAACACCGGGGAGCTGTTTTTT	CASSLRGGNTGELFF
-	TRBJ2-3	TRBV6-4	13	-	TGTGCCAGCAGTGTAGAAATCACAGATACGCAGTATTTT	CASSVEITDTQYF
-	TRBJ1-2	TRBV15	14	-	TGTGCCACCAGCAGAGGGTCGGGAGCGGGTGGCTACACCTTC	CATSRGSGAGGYTF
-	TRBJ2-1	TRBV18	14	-	TGTGCCAGCTCACCACCTCACTCCTACAATGAGCAGTTCTTC	CASSPPHSYNEQFF
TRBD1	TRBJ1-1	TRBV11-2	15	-	TGTGCCAGCAGCTTACGACAGGGAGTGAACACTGAAGCTTTCTTT	CASSLRQGVNTEAFF
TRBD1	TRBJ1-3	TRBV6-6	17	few	TGTGCCAGCAGTCCGTTAACAGGGGGCATCAGTGGAAACACCATATATTTT	CASSPLTGGISGNTIYF
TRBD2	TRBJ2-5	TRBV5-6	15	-	TGTGCCAGCAGCAACTTAGCGGGGGGACAAGAGACCCAGTACTTC	CASSNLAGGQETQYF
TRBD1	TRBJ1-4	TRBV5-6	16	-	TGTGCCAGCAGCTTGGACAGGGGCCTGCGAAATGAAAAACTGTTTTTT	CASSLDRGLRNEKLFF
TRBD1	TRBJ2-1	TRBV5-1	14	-	TGCGCCAGCAGCCGGACAGGGCCTAGGGATGAGCAGTTCTTC	CASSRTGPRDEQFF
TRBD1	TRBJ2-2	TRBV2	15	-	TGTGCCAGCAGTCGGACAGGGGCGGACACCGGGGAGCTGTTTTTT	CASSRTGADTGELFF
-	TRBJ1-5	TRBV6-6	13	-	TGTGCCACTACTAGGTATAGCAATCAGCCCCAGCATTTT	CATTRYSNQPQHF
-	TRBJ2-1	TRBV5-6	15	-	TGTGCCAGCAGCCCTGTCCCGGGGGTTTACAATGAGCAGTTCTTC	CASSPVPGVYNEQFF
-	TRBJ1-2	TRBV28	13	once	TGTGCCAGCAGTTTATACAGGGTAGCTGGCTACACCTTC	CASSLYRVAGYTF
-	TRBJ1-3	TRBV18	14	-	TGTGCCAGCTCACCCACGGGAGCCGGAAACACCATATATTTT	CASSPTGAGNTIYF
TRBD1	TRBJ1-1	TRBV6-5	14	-	TGTGCCAGCGGGTACAGGGGTAGAGGTACTGAAGCTTTCTTT	CASGYRGRGTEAFF
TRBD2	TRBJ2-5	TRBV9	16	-	TGTGCCAGCAGCGTAGCGTTAGCGGGGGGTGGAGAGACCCAGTACTTC	CASSVALAGGGETQYF
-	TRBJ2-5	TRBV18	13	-	TGTGCCAGCTCGCGACAGGTCCAAGAGACCCAGTACTTC	CASSRQVQETQYF
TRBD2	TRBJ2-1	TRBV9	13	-	TGTGCCAGCGGAGCGGGGGTTTACAATGAGCAGTTCTTC	CASGAGVYNEQFF
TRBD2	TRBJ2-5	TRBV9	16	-	TGTGCCAGCAGCGCGGGACTAGCGGGGAACCAAGAGACCCAGTACTTC	CASSAGLAGNQETQYF
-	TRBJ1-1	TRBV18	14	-	TGTGCCAGCTCACCCCAGGGGTTTACCCCTGAAGCTTTCTTT	CASSPQGFTPEAFF
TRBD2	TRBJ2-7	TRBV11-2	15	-	TGTGCCAGCAGCTTAATCCAAGCGGGGCCCTACGAGCAGTACTTC	CASSLIQAGPYEQYF
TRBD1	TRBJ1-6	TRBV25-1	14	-	TGTGCCAGCAAGGGGGGACAGGGTTATTCACCCCTCCACTTT	CASKGGQGYSPLHF
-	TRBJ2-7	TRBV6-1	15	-	TGTGCCAGCAGTGAACCCGAGAGGAAACGATACGAGCAGTACTTC	CASSEPERKRYEQYF
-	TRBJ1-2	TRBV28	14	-	TGTGCCAGCAGTTTTAAGGGGTCGTCGGGTGGCTACACCTTC	CASSFKGSSGGYTF
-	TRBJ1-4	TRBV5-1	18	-	TGCGCCAGCAGCCATTCCGGGCAGGGTCGAGATACTAATGAAAAACTGTTTTTT	CASSHSGQGRDTNEKLFF
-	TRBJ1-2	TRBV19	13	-	TGTGCCAGTAGTATAGAAATAGAAACTGGCTACACCTTC	CASSIEIETGYTF
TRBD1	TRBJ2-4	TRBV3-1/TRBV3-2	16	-	TGTGCCAGCAGCCAAGGACGCAGGACAGGGGGAAACATTCAGTACTTC	CASSQGRRTGGNIQYF
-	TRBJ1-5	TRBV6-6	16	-	TGTGCCAGCAGTTACTCTGGGCAGCGGCTGGGCCAGCCCCAGCATTTT	CASSYSGQRLGQPQHF
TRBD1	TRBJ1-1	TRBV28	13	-	TGTGCCAGCTTAACAGGGGGTCACACTGAAGCTTTCTTT	CASLTGGHTEAFF
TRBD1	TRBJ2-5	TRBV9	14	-	TGTGCCAGCAGCGTACAGGGGGCCGGGGAGACCCAGTACTTC	CASSVQGAGETQYF
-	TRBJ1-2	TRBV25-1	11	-	TGTGCCAGCCAAGCGGGTCGCGGCTACACCTTC	CASQAGRGYTF
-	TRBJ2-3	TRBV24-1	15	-	TGTGCCACCAGTGCCCTAAGGGGTGGTGGGGATACGCAGTATTTT	CATSALRGGGDTQYF
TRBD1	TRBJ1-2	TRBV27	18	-	TGTGCCAGCAGTTTTAATCTCGCAGGGCAGGGGGCAAACTATGGCTACACCTTC	CASSFNLAGQGANYGYTF
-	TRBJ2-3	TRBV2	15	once	TGTGCCAGCATCGAAAGGGGTTATAACCCAGATACGCAGTATTTT	CASIERGYNPDTQYF
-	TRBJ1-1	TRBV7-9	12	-	TGTGCCAGCAGCTCCGGACAGTTTGAAGCTTTCTTT	CASSSGQFEAFF
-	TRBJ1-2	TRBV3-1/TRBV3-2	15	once	TGTGCCAGCAGCCTGGGCCGAAAAGCTAACTATGGCTACACCTTC	CASSLGRKANYGYTF
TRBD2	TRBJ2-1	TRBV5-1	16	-	TGCGCCAGCAGCTTCAGCAGCGGGGGGTCCTACAATGAGCAGTTCTTC	CASSFSSGGSYNEQFF
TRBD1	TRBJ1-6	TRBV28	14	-	TGTGCCAGCACGAGTGACAGGGGGGTGGCGGCCCTCCACTTT	CASTSDRGVAALHF
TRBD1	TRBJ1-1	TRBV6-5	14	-	TGTGCCAGCAGCCCGACAGGGTTGAACACTGAAGCTTTCTTT	CASSPTGLNTEAFF
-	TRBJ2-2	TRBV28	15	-	TGTGCCAGCGGTTTGGGCGGGCGCGGGACCGGGGAGCTGTTTTTT	CASGLGGRGTGELFF
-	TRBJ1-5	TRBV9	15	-	TGTGCCAGCAGGCCCCAGCACAGGGCTCATCAGCCCCAGCATTTT	CASRPQHRAHQPQHF
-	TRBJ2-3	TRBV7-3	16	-	TGTGCCAGCAGCTTAACGTCCGCAGGGGCGGCAGATACGCAGTATTTT	CASSLTSAGAADTQYF